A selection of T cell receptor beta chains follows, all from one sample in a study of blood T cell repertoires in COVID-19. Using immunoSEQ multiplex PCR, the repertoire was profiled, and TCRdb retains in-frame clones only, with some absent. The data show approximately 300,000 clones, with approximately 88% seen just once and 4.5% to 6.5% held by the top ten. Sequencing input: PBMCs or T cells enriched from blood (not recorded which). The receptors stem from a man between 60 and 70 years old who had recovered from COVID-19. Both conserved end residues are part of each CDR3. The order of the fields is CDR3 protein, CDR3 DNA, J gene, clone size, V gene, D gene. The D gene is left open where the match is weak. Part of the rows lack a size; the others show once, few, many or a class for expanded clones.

CDR3aa: CASSNDRVATGELFF
CDR3nt: TGTGCCAGTAGTAACGACAGGGTTGCCACCGGGGAGCTGTTTTTT
j_gene: TRBJ2-2
abundance: few
v_gene: TRBV19
d_gene: TRBD1

CDR3aa: CASTRSGLAGVGWEQFF
CDR3nt: TGTGCCAGCACCAGATCCGGACTAGCGGGAGTAGGTTGGGAGCAGTTCTTC
j_gene: TRBJ2-1
abundance: -
v_gene: TRBV19
d_gene: TRBD2

CDR3aa: CASSERAGASTDTQYF
CDR3nt: TGTGCCAGCAGTGAACGAGCGGGGGCTTCCACAGATACGCAGTATTTT
j_gene: TRBJ2-3
abundance: -
v_gene: TRBV2
d_gene: TRBD2

CDR3aa: CSAGGGGLETQYF
CDR3nt: TGCAGTGCTGGTGGAGGGGGTTTAGAGACCCAGTACTTC
j_gene: TRBJ2-5
abundance: once
v_gene: TRBV20-1
d_gene: -

CDR3aa: CASSFPGREYETQYF
CDR3nt: TGTGCCAGCTCATTCCCCGGGCGGGAGTATGAGACCCAGTACTTC
j_gene: TRBJ2-5
abundance: -
v_gene: TRBV18
d_gene: TRBD2

CDR3aa: CASSFGGRGYGYTF
CDR3nt: TGTGCCAGCAGTTTTGGGGGCAGGGGATATGGCTACACCTTC
j_gene: TRBJ1-2
abundance: -
v_gene: TRBV27
d_gene: -

CDR3aa: CASSYVSGLEYNEQFF
CDR3nt: TGTGCCAGCAGTTACGTGTCGGGACTGGAGTACAATGAGCAGTTCTTC
j_gene: TRBJ2-1
abundance: -
v_gene: TRBV6-8
d_gene: -

CDR3aa: CAWSEYTNYGNTIYF
CDR3nt: TGTGCCTGGAGTGAATATACAAATTACGGAAACACCATATATTTT
j_gene: TRBJ1-3
abundance: once
v_gene: TRBV30
d_gene: -

CDR3aa: CASSVGAPNYGYTF
CDR3nt: TGTGCCAGCAGCGTAGGGGCACCAAACTATGGCTACACCTTC
j_gene: TRBJ1-2
abundance: -
v_gene: TRBV9
d_gene: -

CDR3aa: CASSLDRVVVEQFF
CDR3nt: TGTGCCAGCAGTTTGGACAGGGTGGTCGTGGAGCAGTTCTTC
j_gene: TRBJ2-1
abundance: -
v_gene: TRBV27
d_gene: TRBD1

CDR3aa: CASSVGGTGAAQPQHF
CDR3nt: TGTGCCAGCAGCGTAGGGGGGACAGGGGCGGCTCAGCCCCAGCATTTT
j_gene: TRBJ1-5
abundance: -
v_gene: TRBV9
d_gene: TRBD1

CDR3aa: CASSQGGSRTGNTIYF
CDR3nt: TGTGCCAGCAGTCAAGGGGGTTCCCGTACCGGAAACACCATATATTTT
j_gene: TRBJ1-3
abundance: -
v_gene: TRBV7-9
d_gene: -

CDR3aa: CASSIRLAGERLGELFF
CDR3nt: TGTGCCAGCAGCATTCGACTAGCGGGAGAGAGGTTGGGGGAGCTGTTTTTT
j_gene: TRBJ2-2
abundance: -
v_gene: TRBV21-1
d_gene: -

CDR3aa: CASSQEGHNQPQHF
CDR3nt: TGTGCCAGCAGCCAGGAGGGCCACAATCAGCCCCAGCATTTT
j_gene: TRBJ1-5
abundance: -
v_gene: TRBV5-6
d_gene: -

CDR3aa: CASSLMLAGGTGELFF
CDR3nt: TGTGCTAGCAGCTTAATGCTAGCGGGAGGTACCGGGGAGCTGTTTTTT
j_gene: TRBJ2-2
abundance: -
v_gene: TRBV7-7
d_gene: TRBD2

CDR3aa: CATRGGTGRNQPQHF
CDR3nt: TGTGCCACCAGGGGGGGGACAGGACGCAATCAGCCCCAGCATTTT
j_gene: TRBJ1-5
abundance: -
v_gene: TRBV24-1
d_gene: TRBD1

CDR3aa: CASTVSGRQIEQYF
CDR3nt: TGTGCCAGCACAGTATCAGGGAGGCAAATCGAGCAGTACTTC
j_gene: TRBJ2-7
abundance: -
v_gene: TRBV28
d_gene: -

CDR3aa: CASREVAGGYYEQYF
CDR3nt: TGTGCCAGCAGGGAGGTAGCGGGGGGTTACTACGAGCAGTACTTC
j_gene: TRBJ2-7
abundance: -
v_gene: TRBV6-5
d_gene: TRBD2

CDR3aa: CASSPPRISPHEQYF
CDR3nt: TGTGCCAGCTCACCACCGAGAATTAGCCCCCACGAGCAGTACTTC
j_gene: TRBJ2-7
abundance: -
v_gene: TRBV18
d_gene: -

CDR3aa: CASTPGTGMNTEAFF
CDR3nt: TGTGCCAGCACCCCTGGGACAGGCATGAACACTGAAGCTTTCTTT
j_gene: TRBJ1-1
abundance: -
v_gene: TRBV28
d_gene: TRBD1

CDR3aa: CASSSGLAGVRSFF
CDR3nt: TGTGCCAGCAGCTCGGGACTAGCGGGAGTCAGGAGTTTCTTC
j_gene: TRBJ2-1
abundance: -
v_gene: TRBV7-9
d_gene: TRBD2

CDR3aa: CASSLYLAGGTDTQYF
CDR3nt: TGTGCCAGCAGCTTGTACCTAGCGGGAGGCACAGATACGCAGTATTTT
j_gene: TRBJ2-3
abundance: -
v_gene: TRBV5-4
d_gene: TRBD2

CDR3aa: CASSSRQGDQPQHF
CDR3nt: TGTGCCAGCAGTTCCCGACAGGGGGATCAGCCCCAGCATTTT
j_gene: TRBJ1-5
abundance: once
v_gene: TRBV7-2
d_gene: TRBD1

CDR3aa: CASTPGTYNEQFF
CDR3nt: TGTGCCAGCACCCCCGGGACTTACAATGAGCAGTTCTTC
j_gene: TRBJ2-1
abundance: -
v_gene: TRBV6-5
d_gene: -

CDR3aa: CASSSPGLAGKTGELFF
CDR3nt: TGTGCCAGCAGCTCCCCAGGACTAGCGGGAAAAACCGGGGAGCTGTTTTTT
j_gene: TRBJ2-2
abundance: -
v_gene: TRBV11-3
d_gene: TRBD2

CDR3aa: CASSYSGGLGGNQPQHF
CDR3nt: TGTGCCAGCAGTTACTCGGGGGGTCTGGGGGGCAATCAGCCCCAGCATTTT
j_gene: TRBJ1-5
abundance: -
v_gene: TRBV6-2/TRBV6-3
d_gene: -

CDR3aa: CATSGHVTSGFYNEQFF
CDR3nt: TGTGCCACCAGTGGACACGTCACTAGCGGCTTTTACAATGAGCAGTTCTTC
j_gene: TRBJ2-1
abundance: -
v_gene: TRBV24-1
d_gene: TRBD2

CDR3aa: CASSVEGQGARKLFF
CDR3nt: TGTGCCAGCAGCGTAGAGGGACAGGGGGCTCGAAAACTGTTTTTT
j_gene: TRBJ1-4
abundance: -
v_gene: TRBV9
d_gene: TRBD1

CDR3aa: CASSLSAGAAGANVLTF
CDR3nt: TGCGCCAGCAGCTTGTCGGCAGGGGCAGCTGGGGCCAACGTCCTGACTTTC
j_gene: TRBJ2-6
abundance: -
v_gene: TRBV5-1
d_gene: -

CDR3aa: CASSATLGDRRNEQYF
CDR3nt: TGTGCCAGCAGCGCGACCCTTGGGGACAGAAGAAACGAGCAGTACTTC
j_gene: TRBJ2-7
abundance: once
v_gene: TRBV7-6
d_gene: TRBD1

CDR3aa: CATSVWKGASYNEQFF
CDR3nt: TGTGCCACCAGTGTCTGGAAGGGGGCATCCTACAATGAGCAGTTCTTC
j_gene: TRBJ2-1
abundance: -
v_gene: TRBV24-1
d_gene: TRBD1

CDR3aa: CAISESGGQAGTEAFF
CDR3nt: TGTGCCATCAGTGAGTCAGGTGGGCAGGCTGGGACTGAAGCTTTCTTT
j_gene: TRBJ1-1
abundance: once
v_gene: TRBV10-3
d_gene: -

CDR3aa: CASSDKSTDTQYF
CDR3nt: TGTGCCAGCAGCGACAAAAGCACAGATACGCAGTATTTT
j_gene: TRBJ2-3
abundance: once
v_gene: TRBV7-9
d_gene: -

CDR3aa: CASSPFRGTGELFF
CDR3nt: TGTGCCAGCAGCCCATTTCGAGGGACCGGGGAGCTGTTTTTT
j_gene: TRBJ2-2
abundance: -
v_gene: TRBV9
d_gene: -

CDR3aa: CASSTSGSSYEQYF
CDR3nt: TGTGCCAGCAGTACTAGCGGGAGCTCCTACGAGCAGTACTTC
j_gene: TRBJ2-7
abundance: -
v_gene: TRBV2
d_gene: TRBD2

CDR3aa: CASSPRGSGSYEQYF
CDR3nt: TGTGCCAGCAGCCCCCGGGGTAGCGGGAGCTACGAGCAGTACTTC
j_gene: TRBJ2-7
abundance: few
v_gene: TRBV9
d_gene: TRBD2

CDR3aa: CASSMRPARGRDTQYF
CDR3nt: TGTGCCAGTAGTATGCGACCCGCCCGCGGGAGAGATACGCAGTATTTT
j_gene: TRBJ2-3
abundance: -
v_gene: TRBV19
d_gene: TRBD2

CDR3aa: CASSTGGSINYGYTF
CDR3nt: TGTGCCAGTAGTACAGGGGGATCTATCAACTATGGCTACACCTTC
j_gene: TRBJ1-2
abundance: -
v_gene: TRBV19
d_gene: TRBD1

CDR3aa: CASSVASGRTTGELFF
CDR3nt: TGTGCCAGCAGCGTTGCTAGCGGGAGAACCACCGGGGAGCTGTTTTTT
j_gene: TRBJ2-2
abundance: -
v_gene: TRBV9
d_gene: TRBD2

CDR3aa: CASSVSTSLGGGGELFF
CDR3nt: TGTGCCAGCAGCGTATCGACTAGCCTTGGTGGCGGCGGGGAGCTGTTTTTT
j_gene: TRBJ2-2
abundance: -
v_gene: TRBV9
d_gene: TRBD2

CDR3aa: CAHSALDRGGEKLFF
CDR3nt: TGTGCCCACTCGGCCCTGGACAGGGGGGGTGAAAAACTGTTTTTT
j_gene: TRBJ1-4
abundance: -
v_gene: TRBV28
d_gene: TRBD1

CDR3aa: CASSLAGGTGGLATEAFF
CDR3nt: TGTGCCAGCAGCTTGGCGGGCGGGACAGGGGGTTTGGCCACTGAAGCTTTCTTT
j_gene: TRBJ1-1
abundance: -
v_gene: TRBV5-6
d_gene: TRBD1

CDR3aa: CASSYGPLASSYNEQFF
CDR3nt: TGCGCCAGCAGCTACGGGCCGCTAGCGTCATCTTACAATGAGCAGTTCTTC
j_gene: TRBJ2-1
abundance: -
v_gene: TRBV5-1
d_gene: -

CDR3aa: CASSIDPRAREQYF
CDR3nt: TGTGCCAGTAGTATAGATCCGAGGGCGAGGGAGCAGTACTTC
j_gene: TRBJ2-7
abundance: few
v_gene: TRBV19
d_gene: -

CDR3aa: CASSLVDSSYEQYF
CDR3nt: TGTGCCAGCAGCTTAGTGGACAGCTCCTACGAGCAGTACTTC
j_gene: TRBJ2-7
abundance: -
v_gene: TRBV7-3
d_gene: -

CDR3aa: CASSSGVGREKLFF
CDR3nt: TGTGCCAGCAGCTCAGGGGTAGGGCGGGAAAAACTGTTTTTT
j_gene: TRBJ1-4
abundance: once
v_gene: TRBV7-9
d_gene: -

CDR3aa: CASMNRQGVETQYF
CDR3nt: TGTGCCAGCATGAACCGACAGGGCGTGGAGACCCAGTACTTC
j_gene: TRBJ2-5
abundance: -
v_gene: TRBV2
d_gene: TRBD1